This T cell receptor beta chain was identified during a study of technical replicates of blood from several donors. The V end lost 5 bases, the J end lost 7 bases, and 12 bases lay between the germline ends. From germline, CDR1 is MNHEY and CDR2 SMNVEV (reference sequence). The CDR3 has 14 amino acids. Method: immunoSEQ multiplex PCR; TCRdb's copy keeps in-frame clones and lacks some. Of more than 70,000 clones in the sample, roughly 97% are singletons; the top ten hold approximately 0.21%. J is TRBJ1-6 and V is TRBV27; possible D gene TRBD1, 6 bases. The receptor was isolated from a human donor in good health. Material: T cells isolated from PBMCs. CDR3 nucleotides: TGTGCCAGCAGTCCACAGGGACGAAATTCACCCCTCCACTTT. Translated: CASSPQGRNSPLHF.